The source of this TCR beta chain is a study of glioma-infiltrating T cells after dendritic cell vaccination. Findings and limits, study-wide: Complete blood and tumor specimen sets were limited to few patients.

Time point denoted: after dendritic cell vaccination, including at tumor progression/relapse. All glioblastoma patients lacked an isocitrate dehydrogenase mutation. The trim removed 6 bases at V and 3 bases at J, leaving 14 bases unmatched. CDR1 is MDHEN and CDR2 is SYDVKM in the germline V gene. This CDR3 is 17 amino acids long. This clone was counted a few times. Its antigen is still unknown. Amplification used 60 V beta primers and 13 J beta primers. Clones were read by immunoSEQ multiplex PCR, and TCRdb kept only the in-frame ones, dropping some. The table has fewer than 65,000 clones, approximately 89% seen once.

The receptor's source is a human donor with glioblastoma. Source: blood, taken after dendritic cell vaccination. The chain uses TRBV28 and TRBJ1-5, with 7 bases that match TRBD1. CDR3 residues: CASSRRARGQYNQPQHF. The CDR3 DNA follows: TGTGCCAGCAGCCGACGGGCGAGGGGACAGTACAATCAGCCCCAGCATTTT.